What follows are 11 T cell receptor beta chains derived from one specimen sequenced in a study of Ad26.COV2.S vaccination and SARS-CoV-2 variants. Only in-frame clones appear in the TCRdb table, and some are missing; sequencing was by immunoSEQ multiplex PCR. This table has about half a million clones, roughly 87% appearing once. As for treatment: some 20 received Ad26.COV2.S at low or high dose, single or two shots; roughly 5 received placebo; per-sample allocation not given. Sampling took place 63 days after the first vaccine or placebo injection. Specimen: peripheral blood, collected in a trial of Ad26.COV2.S vaccine versus placebo. The receptor source for this set is a person aged 18-65 years who received the Ad26.COV2.S COVID-19 vaccine or a placebo.

The chain links TRBV11-2 to TRBJ2-7; maybe TRBD1 (6 bases). The CDR3 is 15 amino acids. Between the trimmed V and J ends, which lost 4 bases and 2 bases, there was a span of 15 bases. Per germline, CDR1 SGHAT and CDR2 FQNNGV. CDR3 region: CASSSSGTRAYEQYF. The CDR3 nucleotides are TGTGCCAGCAGCTCGTCCGGGACAAGAGCCTACGAGCAGTACTTC.

The V call is TRBV25-1, the J call TRBJ2-1; D gene uncertain. This CDR3 has 14 residues. The ends were cut back, 6 bases at V and 2 bases at J, with 11 bases in the middle. The germline CDR1 and CDR2 sequences are MGHDK and SYGVNS. The CDR3 bases are TGTGCCAGCAGAGACCCCCAGCCCTACAATGAGCAGTTCTTC. Amino acids: CASRDPQPYNEQFF.

A note on this clone: The sample has other DNA sequences that encode this CDR3 too. The chain links TRBV7-9 to TRBJ1-5, with D possibly being TRBD1 (6 bases). V shed 2 bases and J shed 4 bases, with 6 bases lying between them. Germline CDR1 is SEHNR and CDR2 is FQNEAQ (reference sequence). The CDR3 extends over 13 amino acids. CDR3 in amino acids: CASSLRGNQPQHF. Here the CDR3 DNA reads TGTGCCAGCAGCTTAAGGGGGAATCAGCCCCAGCATTTT. The whole variable domain, remainder taken from reference TRBV7-9 and TRBJ1-5, is DTGVSQNPRHKITKRGQNVTFRCDPISEHNRLYWYRQTLGQGPEFLTYFQNEAQLEKSRLLSDRFSAERPKGSFSTLEIQRTEQGDSAMYLCASSLRGNQPQHFGDGTRLSIL.

The CDR3 reads CASSRLWDKGSGNTIYF. The CDR3 DNA follows: TGTGCCAGCAGCCGGCTTTGGGACAAAGGTTCTGGAAACACCATATATTTT. The chain combines TRBV7-2 with TRBJ1-3; D might be TRBD1 (6 bases). This CDR3 is 17 amino acids long. Germline CDR1 reads SGHTA; CDR2 reads FQGNSA. Deletions cut 5 bases from V and 1 base from J, with 18 bases between. The full variable domain, in which reference TRBV7-2 and TRBJ1-3 provide the parts outside the CDR3, is GAGVSQSPSNKVTEKGKDVELRCDPISGHTALYWYRQSLGQGLEFLIYFQGNSAPDKSGLPSDRFSAERTGGSVSTLTIQRTQQEDSAVYLCASSRLWDKGSGNTIYFGEGSWLTVV.

This chain's CDR3 is CASSYSQSVVSPLHF. For the CDR3, the DNA is TGTGCCAGCAGTTACTCGCAGTCGGTGGTATCACCCCTCCACTTT. V and J are TRBV6-5 and TRBJ1-6; D gene uncertain. Germline CDR1 reads MNHEY; CDR2 reads SVGAGI. The CDR3 has 15 residues. Trimming stripped 0 bases from V and 10 bases from J, with 13 bases between.

The chain combines TRBV4-1 with TRBJ1-6; 7 bases fit TRBD1. The CDR3 runs to 17 residues. The germline CDR1 and CDR2 sequences are MGHRA and YSYEKL. V gave up 1 base and J gave up 4 bases; unmatched junction bases: 7. The CDR3 DNA reads TGCGCCAGCAGCCAAGGACAGGGCGTAATTTATAATTCACCCCTCCACTTT. This encodes CASSQGQGVIYNSPLHF.

In regard to this clone: The same CDR3 also results from other DNA sequences found in this sample. This chain uses TRBV2 with TRBJ2-3; D ambiguous. Germline CDR1 reads SNHLY; CDR2 reads FYNNEI. V was clipped by 5 bases and J by 1 base, with 4 bases between them. The CDR3 sequence is 12 residues long. CDR3 residues: CASSSGTDTQYF. The CDR3 bases are TGTGCCAGCAGTTCCGGCACAGATACGCAGTATTTT.

The genes are TRBV18 and TRBJ1-4, with a weak D call TRBD1 (6 bases). The V gene's germline CDR1 is KGHSH and CDR2 LQKENI. V shed 8 bases and J shed 5 bases, with 15 bases lying between them. CDR3 length: 14 residues. CDR3 amino acids: CASTTGTMNEKLFF. Written as DNA, the CDR3 is TGTGCCAGCACAACCGGGACAATGAATGAAAAACTGTTTTTT.

V gene TRBV6-5 combines with J gene TRBJ2-3, with 8 positions matching TRBD1. The CDR3 loop spans 16 amino acids. J lost 3 bases, V lost 1 base, and 6 bases had no gene match. Germline CDR1 and CDR2: MNHEY and SVGAGI. In DNA, the CDR3 is TGTGCCAGCAGTTACTACGGGGGACAGGTAACAGATACGCAGTATTTT. It is translated as CASSYYGGQVTDTQYF.

This sequence joins TRBV11-2 and TRBJ2-7, with 9 bases identical to TRBD2. The CDR3 sequence is 14 residues long. V was clipped by 5 bases and J by 2 bases; unmatched bases: 4. CDR1 is SGHAT and CDR2 is FQNNGV in the germline V gene. CDR3 sequence (DNA): TGTGCCAGCAGCCCAGGACTAGCGACCTACGAGCAGTACTTC. Protein sequence: CASSPGLATYEQYF.

With respect to this clone: Other DNA sequences in the same sample also yield this CDR3. The CDR3 spells CASSPRTSGGDTQYF. In nucleotides, the CDR3 is TGTGCCAGCTCACCACGGACTAGCGGGGGAGATACGCAGTATTTT. This chain uses TRBV18 with TRBJ2-3, with 13 bases identical to TRBD2. CDR1 and CDR2 from the germline V gene are KGHSH and LQKENI. V shed 1 base and J 5 bases; nucleotides not matched to a gene: 0. The CDR3 length is 15 residues.